This paragraph reports one T cell receptor beta chain. Its antigen is not identified. Participating donors were healthy, HIV-negative adults free of recent acute infections or vaccinations. The authors divided CD4+ cells into CD45RA+ naive and CD45RA-negative memory subsets. This specimen belongs to a study of shared clonotypes between healthy human individuals. Study-level results: Around 5% was the fraction of naive CD4 clonotypes found shared across a few donors.

Germline lookup yields CDR1 SGHRS and CDR2 YFSETQ. V lost 0 bases to trimming and J lost 1 base, with 6 bases between them. The CDR3 covers 14 residues. The protocol was immunoSEQ multiplex PCR, while the TCRdb copy is restricted to in-frame clones and leaves out a portion. The table has around 2,000,000 clones, 85% to 95% seen once. The V and J genes are TRBV5-1 and TRBJ2-3; D gene unclear. This clonotype was sampled from a man aged 18 to 30 in good health. Sequenced: naive CD4+ T cells sorted from blood. The subset is: CD45RA+ positively selected. The CDR3 nucleotides read TGCGCCAGCAGCTTGGAGACCCGCACAGATACGCAGTATTTT. Translation gives CASSLETRTDTQYF.